The 22 T cell receptor beta chains below were found in one sample sequenced in a study of T cells in Graves' hyperthyroidism and ophthalmopathy. Authors of the study amplified TCR beta CDR3 regions from RNA transcripts. A set of HTBI primers served as the primers for a first-round RT-PCR of the TCR CDR3. From the multiplex PCR reads, TCRdb called clonotypes with MiXCR, one entry per CDR3 protein. The data hold about 480,000 distinct CDR3 sequences, with over 13% observed a single time. The sequenced material came from blood. These TCRs come from a young woman with Graves' hyperthyroidism.

This clonotype was counted many times. This chain connects TRBV18 to TRBJ1-1; tentative D call: TRBD1 (6 bases). This CDR3 contains 13 residues. The V and J ends lost 3 bases and 5 bases respectively, with 10 bases between them. In germline, CDR1 is KGHSH, CDR2 LQKENI. CDR3: CASSPDQGTEAFF. The CDR3 nucleotides are TGTGCCAGCTCACCCGACCAGGGGACTGAAGCTTTCTTT.

At least ten counts were recorded for this clonotype. V and J are TRBV12-3 or TRBV12-4 and TRBJ1-1; D is undetermined. Trimming shortened V by 6 bases and J by 3 bases, and 11 bases separated the two germline ends. The CDR3 consists of 13 residues. The chain's CDR3 is CASSLRSDTEAFF. In nucleotides, the CDR3 is TGTGCCAGCAGCCTACGCTCCGACACTGAAGCTTTCTTT.

This clonotype appeared many times. V and J are TRBV27 and TRBJ1-5, with 8 positions matching TRBD1. This CDR3 spans 15 amino acids. The germline gives CDR1 MNHEY, CDR2 SMNVEV (reference sequence). V gave up 2 bases and J gave up 2 bases; unmatched junction bases: 2. The CDR3 DNA sequence: TGTGCCAGCAGTTTAGACAGGGGCGGCAATCAGCCCCAGCATTTT. Translated: CASSLDRGGNQPQHF.

The genes are TRBV20-1 and TRBJ1-5; D remains ambiguous. Germline values: CDR1 DFQATT, CDR2 SNEGSKA (reference sequence). The CDR3 totals 12 residues. V lost 3 bases and J lost 1, with 4 bases in between. DNA of the CDR3: TGCAGTGCTAGTCGAAGCAATCAGCCCCAGCATTTT. This translates into CSASRSNQPQHF.

The genes are TRBV19 and TRBJ2-3; unclear D gene. Germline V lookup: CDR1 LNHDA, CDR2 SQIVND (reference sequence). The CDR3 totals 12 residues. V was cut by 2 bases and J by 4 bases, with 4 bases left in between. The CDR3 bases are TGTGCCAGTAGTATAAAGTCAGATACGCAGTATTTT. The encoded protein is CASSIKSDTQYF.

CDR3 sequence: CASTSGGSNQPQHF. For the CDR3, the DNA is TGTGCCAGTACCTCGGGCGGGAGCAATCAGCCCCAGCATTTT. The J gene is TRBJ1-5, the V gene TRBV19, with no clear D. This CDR3 contains 14 residues. With 7 bases removed from V and 1 base from J, the gap between germline ends came to 11 bases. Germline V gene lookup returns CDR1 LNHDA and CDR2 SQIVND (reference sequence).

This clonotype was recorded many times. The chain links TRBV5-1 to TRBJ1-1, with D maybe TRBD1 (5 bases). The ends were cut back, 4 bases at V and 3 bases at J, with 10 bases in the middle. CDR1 is SGHRS and CDR2 is YFSETQ in the germline V gene. The CDR3 runs to 13 residues. Here the CDR3 DNA reads TGCGCCAGCAGCCGGCGCAGGGACACTGAAGCTTTCTTT. This translates into CASSRRRDTEAFF.

This clonotype has a count of ten or more. The chain carries TRBV12-3 or TRBV12-4 and TRBJ2-5; perhaps TRBD1 as D (5 bases). This CDR3 is built from 13 residues. V was clipped by 6 bases and J by 5 bases, with 13 bases between them. The CDR3 nucleotides are TGTGCCAGCAGCCCTGACAGAAAGGAGACCCAGTACTTC. Its translation is CASSPDRKETQYF.

This clonotype has a handful of counts. The chain has TRBV19 and TRBJ2-6; no clear D. Looked up from germline, CDR1 is LNHDA and CDR2 is SQIVND (reference sequence). V was pared by 4 bases and J by 0 bases, with 19 bases between. This CDR3 spans 19 amino acids. CDR3 sequence: CASSKFVVGLSSGANVLTF. DNA for the CDR3: TGTGCCAGTAGTAAATTTGTTGTGGGATTAAGCTCTGGGGCCAACGTCCTGACTTTC.

This clonotype was seen more than once but under ten times. An end of the junction does not agree with germline; a read error may underlie this. The J gene is TRBJ2-2, the V gene TRBV11-1; 7 positions agree with TRBD1. CDR3 length: 15 residues. Germline CDR1 SGHAT, CDR2 FQDESV (reference sequence). CDR3 in amino acids: CAISLSGQETGELFF. Written as DNA, the CDR3 is TGTGCCATCAGCTTAAGCGGACAGGAGACCGGGGAGCTGTTTTTT.

Comment on this clonotype: A much larger clone sits a single nucleotide away, making a read error possible. The rearrangement uses TRBV20-1 and TRBJ2-3, with unresolved D. This CDR3 comprises 13 residues. Germline CDR1 reads DFQATT; CDR2 reads SNEGSKA (reference sequence). The CDR3 region has the DNA TGCAGTGCTGGCAATCTTGGAGCAGATACGCAGTCTTTT. This codes for CSAGNLGADTQSF.

At least ten counts were recorded for this clonotype. The chain is built from TRBV5-1 and TRBJ2-3, with TRBD2 matching over 11 bases. Germline V gene lookup returns CDR1 SGHRS and CDR2 YFSETQ. V trimming: 5 bases; J trimming: 5 bases; junction bases outside the gene matches: 10. This CDR3 spans 16 amino acids. This CDR3 reads CASRPGLAAGGDTQYF. The DNA of the CDR3 is TGCGCCAGCAGACCGGGACTAGCGGCCGGGGGAGATACGCAGTATTTT.

In this sample, this clonotype turned up many times. The chain couples TRBV2 to TRBJ1-2, with D hard to call. V was cut by 3 bases and J by 3 bases, with 5 bases left in between. The germline CDR1 and CDR2 sequences are SNHLY and FYNNEI. CDR3 size: 12 residues. The CDR3 DNA sequence: TGTGCCAGCAGTGACGTCTACTATGGCTACACCTTC. It is translated as CASSDVYYGYTF.

The sample holds many counts of this clonotype. The genes are TRBV18 and TRBJ2-1, with D maybe TRBD1 (5 bases). Per the germline V gene, CDR1 is KGHSH and CDR2 is LQKENI. The CDR3 contains 14 residues. The germline V and J ends were trimmed by 3 bases and 8 bases, with 14 bases remaining between them. The CDR3: CASSPPAGMDEQFF. The CDR3 nucleotides are TGTGCCAGCTCACCCCCGGCAGGGATGGATGAGCAGTTCTTC.

The J gene is TRBJ2-5, the V gene TRBV29-1; D gene ambiguous. Deletions cut 0 bases from V and 2 bases from J, with 10 bases between. CDR1 is SQVTM, CDR2 ANQGSEA, per germline. The CDR3 totals 14 residues. CDR3 DNA: TGCAGCGTTGAAGATCAAAGGAATCAAGAGACCCAGTACTTC. It encodes CSVEDQRNQETQYF. The full variable domain, in which reference TRBV29-1 and TRBJ2-5 provide the parts outside the CDR3, is SAVISQKPSRDICQRGTSLTIQCQVDSQVTMMFWYRQQPGQSLTLIATANQGSEATYESGFVIDKFPISRPNLTFSTLTVSNMSPEDSSIYLCSVEDQRNQETQYFGPGTRLLVL.

This clonotype turned up a few times. V usage is TRBV30 and J usage is TRBJ2-3; 10 bases fit TRBD2. Germline V gene data show CDR1 as GTSNPN and CDR2 as SVGIG (reference sequence). V shed 0 bases, J shed 5 bases, and the junction held 8 bases outside the gene matches. This CDR3 is 16 amino acids long. DNA of the CDR3: TGTGCCTGGAGTGTAGGAGCGGGAGGGCCCGGAGATACGCAGTATTTT. Its protein is CAWSVGAGGPGDTQYF. The full variable domain, in which reference TRBV30 and TRBJ2-3 provide the parts outside the CDR3, is SQTIHQWPATLVQPVGSPLSLECTVEGTSNPNLYWYRQAAGRGLQLLFYSVGIGQISSEVPQNLSASRPQDRQFILSSKKLLLSDSGFYLCAWSVGAGGPGDTQYFGPGTRLTVL.

This clonotype was observed many times. V usage is TRBV19 and J usage is TRBJ1-5, with D possibly being TRBD1 (6 bases). CDR3 length: 13 amino acids. Germline CDR1 reads LNHDA; CDR2 reads SQIVND (reference sequence). V lost 6 bases to trimming and J lost 4 bases, with 10 bases between them. In nucleotides, the CDR3 is TGTGCCAGTAGCCGGGACAAGAATCAGCCCCAGCATTTT. Protein: CASSRDKNQPQHF.

This clonotype was counted many times. The rearrangement uses TRBV24-1 and TRBJ2-1; TRBD2 aligns across 8 bases. V trimming: 4 bases; J trimming: 5 bases; junction bases outside the gene matches: 9. Germline V gene sequence: CDR1 KGHDR, CDR2 SFDVKD. The CDR3 length is 16 residues. CDR3 amino acids: CATSDPGLDRNNEQFF. The CDR3 nucleotides are TGTGCCACCAGTGACCCGGGACTAGACCGGAACAATGAGCAGTTCTTC.

J is TRBJ2-3 and V is TRBV20-1; D might be TRBD1 (5 bases). Germline V gives CDR1 DFQATT, CDR2 SNEGSKA (reference sequence). V was pared by 2 bases and J by 0 bases, with 18 bases between. The CDR3 totals 17 residues. The CDR3 nucleotides are TGCAGTGCTAGAACCATGACAGAAAAAACTAGCACAGATACGCAGTATTTT. This sequence encodes CSARTMTEKTSTDTQYF.

This clonotype was counted ten times or more. The chain couples TRBV7-3 to TRBJ2-1, with TRBD1 as a possible D gene (5 bases). The CDR3 is 12 amino acids. The ends were cut back, 0 bases at V and 10 bases at J, with 7 bases in the middle. Per the germline V gene, CDR1 is SGHTA and CDR2 is FQGTGA. For the CDR3, the DNA is TGTGCCAGCAGCTTAACCCCAGGGGAGCAGTTCTTC. The encoded protein is CASSLTPGEQFF.

The V and J genes are TRBV20-1 and TRBJ2-1; TRBD2 matches 13 bases. The CDR3 extends over 15 amino acids. V shed 5 bases, J shed 5 bases, and the junction held 6 bases outside the gene matches. Germline assignment: CDR1 DFQATT and CDR2 SNEGSKA (reference sequence). CDR3 amino acids: CSAQSGTSGNNEQFF. CDR3 nucleotides: TGCAGTGCTCAATCCGGGACTAGCGGGAACAATGAGCAGTTCTTC.

At least ten counts were recorded for this clonotype. The chain links TRBV2 to TRBJ2-1; maybe TRBD1 (5 bases). V lost 1 base to trimming and J lost 4 bases, with 11 bases between them. Germline lookup yields CDR1 SNHLY and CDR2 FYNNEI. CDR3 size: 15 residues. CDR3 DNA sequence: TGTGCCAGCAGTGAAGTGCAGGGTCCTTACAATGAGCAGTTCTTC. Its translation is CASSEVQGPYNEQFF.